The next 28 T cell receptor beta chains were all read from a single sample in a study of cytomegalovirus exposure and HLA in healthy donors. Vbeta (60) and Jbeta (13) primers were used in the PCR. Profiling relied on immunoSEQ multiplex PCR, and the TCRdb table lists in-frame clones only, not all of them. The sample carries 140,000 or so clones, 61% recorded once. The sample taken for sequencing was PBMCs. The receptors come from a male donor in good health and CMV-seronegative.

This clone occurred once. The chain links TRBV7-6 to TRBJ2-7; 9 bases line up with TRBD1. The ends lost 2 bases at V and 0 bases at J; junction bases unmatched: 8. Germline CDR1 is SGHVS and CDR2 is FNYEAQ. CDR3 length equals 17 residues. The CDR3 spells CASSLWGTDRGSYEQYF. CDR3 DNA sequence: TGTGCCAGCAGCTTATGGGGGACGGACAGGGGCTCCTACGAGCAGTACTTC.

The gene calls are TRBV10-1 and TRBJ2-2, with TRBD1 as a possible D gene (6 bases). V gave up 2 bases and J gave up 2 bases, with 12 bases separating them. Per the germline V gene, CDR1 is WNHNN and CDR2 is SYGVQD (reference sequence). The CDR3 has 16 residues. The CDR3 is CASSENRDTNTGELFF. CDR3 bases: TGCGCCAGCAGTGAGAACCGGGACACCAACACCGGGGAGCTGTTTTTT.

The V gene is TRBV18, the J gene TRBJ2-5, with D perhaps matching TRBD2 (6 bases). The V gene's germline CDR1 is KGHSH and CDR2 LQKENI. CDR3 length: 16 amino acids. Trimming took off 0 bases at V and 7 bases at J, with 18 bases between the two ends. In DNA, the CDR3 is TGTGCCAGCTCACCACCGCTCTCGGCTAGCGCGGGGACCCAGTACTTC. It codes for CASSPPLSASAGTQYF.

This rearrangement joins TRBV11-2 to TRBJ2-7, with 7 bases that match TRBD2. The V segment lost 5 bases and the J segment 3 bases; nucleotides outside the gene matches: 4. This CDR3 comprises 13 residues. The germline V gene has CDR1 SGHAT and CDR2 FQNNGV. The CDR3, as DNA: TGTGCCAGCAGCCCGGGGGGATTCTACGAGCAGTACTTC. Residues: CASSPGGFYEQYF.

This clone was found once. The gene calls are TRBV5-4 and TRBJ2-7; 7 bases map to TRBD1. This CDR3 comprises 14 residues. CDR1 and CDR2 (germline): SGHNT, YYREEE (reference sequence). Trimming removed 4 bases from V and 7 bases from J; junction bases left unmatched: 11. The CDR3 reads CASSKGQVKLEQYF. As DNA, the CDR3 is TGTGCCAGCAGCAAAGGACAGGTTAAATTAGAGCAGTACTTC.

J is TRBJ2-5 and V is TRBV28; no clear D. Germline V gene sequence: CDR1 MDHEN, CDR2 SYDVKM. The CDR3 loop spans 14 amino acids. Trimming pared 3 bases from V and 2 bases from J, leaving 10 bases between. The CDR3 reads CASSLELVQETQYF. As DNA, the CDR3 is TGTGCCAGCAGTTTGGAGTTAGTTCAAGAGACCCAGTACTTC. Using reference TRBV28 and TRBJ2-5 for the parts outside the CDR3, the full variable domain is DVKVTQSSRYLVKRTGEKVFLECVQDMDHENMFWYRQDPGLGLRLIYFSYDVKMKEKGDIPEGYSVSREKKERFSLILESASTNQTSMYLCASSLELVQETQYFGPGTRLLVL.

The chain combines TRBV11-3 with TRBJ2-5; maybe TRBD2 (5 bases). V dropped 5 bases and J dropped 5 bases, with 12 bases sitting between them. The CDR3 covers 13 residues. Per the germline V gene, CDR1 is SGHNT and CDR2 is YENEEA. The CDR3 bases are TGTGCCAGCAGCCCTAGCCGGGCCGAGACCCAGTACTTC. Amino acid sequence: CASSPSRAETQYF.

The V and J genes are TRBV7-2 and TRBJ2-7; TRBD2 agrees at 7 bases. The CDR3 runs to 14 residues. CDR1 is SGHTA and CDR2 is FQGNSA in the germline V gene. V lost 5 bases, J lost 6 bases, and 10 bases stayed unmatched. CDR3 sequence: CASSLQRGMGEQYF. The CDR3 DNA reads as TGTGCCAGCAGCCTCCAGCGGGGTATGGGCGAGCAGTACTTC.

As concerns this clone: A read error may produce the germline difference seen at one junction end. V usage is TRBV27 and J usage is TRBJ2-1; D is possibly TRBD1 (5 bases). From germline, CDR1 is MNHEY and CDR2 SMNVEV (reference sequence). This CDR3 region has 17 residues. The CDR3 nucleotides are TGTGCCAGCTGTTTTAGGGGTGGGTTTAGCTCCTACAATGAGCAGTTCTTC. It encodes CASCFRGGFSSYNEQFF.

J is TRBJ2-5 and V is TRBV7-2, with a tentative D call TRBD2 (6 bases). TRBJ2-7 matches the DNA end more closely, so the J call is doubtful. Germline CDR1 and CDR2: SGHTA and FQGNSA. The CDR3 covers 13 residues. CDR3 sequence reads: CASSSPGLNEQYF. CDR3 DNA: TGTGCCAGCAGCTCCCCGGGACTGAACGAGCAGTACTTC.

The chain couples TRBV7-8 to TRBJ1-1; the D is unclear. The ends were cut back, 3 bases at V and 3 bases at J, with 5 bases in the middle. Per germline, CDR1 SGHVS and CDR2 FQNEAQ. The CDR3 runs to 12 residues. The chain's CDR3 is CASSLRDTEAFF. The CDR3 DNA is TGTGCCAGCAGCTTGAGGGACACTGAAGCTTTCTTT.

This chain joins TRBV7-8 and TRBJ1-5; 8 nucleotides match TRBD1. Germline assignment: CDR1 SGHVS and CDR2 FQNEAQ. The V gene end was trimmed by 5 bases and the J gene end by 1 base; junction bases not matched to a gene: 10. The CDR3 runs to 17 residues. The CDR3 protein is CASSPNQGAVSNQPQHF. CDR3 DNA sequence: TGTGCCAGCAGCCCAAACCAGGGGGCGGTGAGCAATCAGCCCCAGCATTTT.

The chain links TRBV15 to TRBJ1-2, with D possibly matching TRBD1 (5 bases). Per germline, CDR1 LNHNV and CDR2 YYDKDF (reference sequence). With 3 bases removed from V and 4 bases from J, the gap between germline ends came to 15 bases. This CDR3 has 15 residues. CDR3 protein: CATSRADSGRYGYTF. The CDR3 nucleotides are TGTGCCACCAGCAGGGCAGACAGCGGGCGCTATGGCTACACCTTC.

V and J are TRBV5-1 and TRBJ1-2; no definite D call. From germline, CDR1 is SGHRS and CDR2 YFSETQ. Trimming shortened V by 0 bases and J by 4 bases, and 10 bases separated the two germline ends. The CDR3 extends over 14 amino acids. CDR3 nucleotides: TGCGCCAGCAGCTTGGTGCCAGAACCCTATGGCTACACCTTC. It encodes CASSLVPEPYGYTF.

The genes are TRBV18 and TRBJ1-6; D not resolved. The V gene lost 0 bases and the J gene lost 0 bases, with 9 bases spanning the gap. CDR3 length equals 17 residues. CDR1 and CDR2 from the germline V gene are KGHSH and LQKENI. In nucleotides, the CDR3 is TGTGCCAGCTCACCACCGATACGGGACTCCTATAATTCACCCCTCCACTTT. Translated: CASSPPIRDSYNSPLHF.

This chain uses TRBV18 with TRBJ1-5; D remains ambiguous. CDR1 KGHSH and CDR2 LQKENI come from the germline V gene. Trimming took 3 bases from V and 6 from J, leaving 9 bases between them. This CDR3 has 13 residues. The CDR3 loop is CASSPEGSQPQHF. The CDR3 DNA follows: TGTGCCAGCTCACCCGAGGGATCTCAGCCCCAGCATTTT.

The CDR3 nucleotides read TGTGCCAGCAGCTTAACGGGGGCCCGGGCCGGGGAGCTGTTTTTT. Translation gives CASSLTGARAGELFF. This chain joins TRBV7-3 and TRBJ2-2, with D possibly TRBD1 on 6 matching bases. The germline gives CDR1 SGHTA, CDR2 FQGTGA. This CDR3 region has 15 residues. The germline V and J ends were trimmed by 0 bases and 6 bases, with 11 bases remaining between them. Supplemented by reference TRBV7-3 and TRBJ2-2, the full variable domain reads GAGVSQTPSNKVTEKGKYVELRCDPISGHTALYWYRQSLGQGPEFLIYFQGTGAADDSGLPNDRFFAVRPEGSVSTLKIQRTERGDSAVYLCASSLTGARAGELFFGEGSRLTVL.

The chain employs TRBV23-1 and TRBJ2-1; 9 nucleotides line up with TRBD2. TRBV23-1 falls under the ORF class, with uncertain function. The CDR3 runs 21 residues. Germline trimming cut 1 base from V and 4 bases from J; bases unmatched to any gene: 20. Here the CDR3 DNA reads TGCGCCAGCAGTCAATTAAAAGGGCAGGTAGCGGGGGCCCCAACATACAATGAGCAGTTCTTC. Amino acids: CASSQLKGQVAGAPTYNEQFF.

The CDR3 region is CASSPGQGSSDTQYF. In DNA form, the CDR3 reads TGTGCCAGCAGCCCGGGACAGGGGAGCTCAGATACGCAGTATTTT. The gene calls are TRBV11-3 and TRBJ2-3; 10 nucleotides match TRBD1. Germline V CDR1 and CDR2: SGHNT, YENEEA. The CDR3 has 15 residues. J lost 4 bases, V lost 5 bases, and 6 bases had no gene match.

The chain uses TRBV13 and TRBJ1-1; 9 nucleotides match TRBD1. The CDR3 has 15 amino acids. Looked up from germline, CDR1 is PRHDT and CDR2 is FYEKMQ (reference sequence). The ends lost 4 bases at V and 7 bases at J; junction bases unmatched: 10. Here the CDR3 reads CASSSPGTGKVEAFF. In DNA form, the CDR3 reads TGTGCCAGCAGCTCTCCCGGGACAGGGAAGGTTGAAGCTTTCTTT.

The CDR3 sequence is CASSSPGQEIPYEQFF. CDR3 in DNA: TGTGCCAGTAGTTCCCCAGGGCAGGAGATCCCATATGAGCAGTTCTTC. The chain couples TRBV19 to TRBJ2-1, with D possibly TRBD1 on 5 matching bases. CDR3 size: 16 residues. Germline V gene sequence: CDR1 LNHDA, CDR2 SQIVND (reference sequence). The V end lost 5 bases, the J end lost 8 bases, and 22 bases lay between the germline ends.

This clone appeared a few times. The V gene is TRBV5-6, the J gene TRBJ1-4, with D possibly TRBD1 on 5 matching bases. The V gene lost 0 bases and the J gene lost 8 bases, with 14 bases spanning the gap. Germline CDR1 is SGHDT and CDR2 is YYEEEE. This CDR3 is 15 amino acids long. In nucleotides, the CDR3 is TGTGCCAGCAGCTTGGAAAGGGGACTTGGGGAAAAACTGTTTTTT. Residues: CASSLERGLGEKLFF.

This clone was picked up one time. The chain has TRBV7-9 and TRBJ2-6, with unresolved D. V was clipped by 5 bases and J by 0 bases, with 5 bases between them. The germline V gene encodes CDR1 SEHNR and CDR2 FQNEAQ (reference sequence). The CDR3 sequence is 14 residues long. The CDR3 DNA is TGTGCCAGCAGCAAACTCTCTGGGGCCAACGTCCTGACTTTC. Amino acids: CASSKLSGANVLTF.

This clone was counted between two and nine times. The CDR3 loop reads CASSLGTSGGRGDTQYF. CDR3 sequence (DNA): TGTGCCAGCAGCTTGGGGACTAGCGGGGGCCGGGGCGATACGCAGTATTTT. This chain connects TRBV7-3 to TRBJ2-3, with 14 bases identical to TRBD2. Germline CDR1 is SGHTA and CDR2 is FQGTGA. With 3 bases clipped from V and 6 bases from J, the junction kept 8 bases outside the gene matches. This CDR3 region has 17 residues.

This clone has more than one count but fewer than ten. The V call is TRBV7-2, the J call TRBJ1-1; D is uncertain. CDR1 SGHTA and CDR2 FQGNSA come from the germline V gene. CDR3 length: 13 amino acids. Trimming removed 5 bases at V and 4 bases at J, with 11 bases between. The CDR3 sequence: CASSPTSGTEAFF. Written as DNA, the CDR3 is TGTGCCAGCAGCCCAACAAGCGGCACTGAAGCTTTCTTT.

The chain joins TRBV7-2 to TRBJ2-1, with TRBD2 matching over 10 bases. The V gene's germline CDR1 is SGHTA and CDR2 FQGNSA. The CDR3 has 15 amino acids. After removal of 5 bases from V and 7 bases from J, the junction contained 8 bases not matched to a gene. The CDR3 coding sequence is TGTGCCAGCAGCCTTCTAGCGGGGGCGGAAAATGAGCAGTTCTTC. The encoded protein is CASSLLAGAENEQFF.

The chain employs TRBV25-1 and TRBJ1-1, with TRBD1 as a possible D gene (5 bases). The V gene's germline CDR1 is MGHDK and CDR2 SYGVNS. The length of the CDR3 is 14 residues. The ends were cut back, 7 bases at V and 0 bases at J, with 12 bases in the middle. The CDR3 loop reads CASKFGAMNTEAFF. DNA of the CDR3: TGTGCCAGCAAGTTTGGGGCCATGAACACTGAAGCTTTCTTT.

The rearrangement uses TRBV4-1 and TRBJ2-5; 9 bases are shared with TRBD1. The CDR3 is 19 residues long. The V segment lost 0 bases and the J segment 2 bases; nucleotides outside the gene matches: 13. Germline loops: CDR1 MGHRA, CDR2 YSYEKL. The CDR3 DNA follows: TGCGCCAGCAGCCAAGATAAAGAGAGGACAGGGGTTGTTCAAGAGACCCAGTACTTC. Its translation is CASSQDKERTGVVQETQYF.